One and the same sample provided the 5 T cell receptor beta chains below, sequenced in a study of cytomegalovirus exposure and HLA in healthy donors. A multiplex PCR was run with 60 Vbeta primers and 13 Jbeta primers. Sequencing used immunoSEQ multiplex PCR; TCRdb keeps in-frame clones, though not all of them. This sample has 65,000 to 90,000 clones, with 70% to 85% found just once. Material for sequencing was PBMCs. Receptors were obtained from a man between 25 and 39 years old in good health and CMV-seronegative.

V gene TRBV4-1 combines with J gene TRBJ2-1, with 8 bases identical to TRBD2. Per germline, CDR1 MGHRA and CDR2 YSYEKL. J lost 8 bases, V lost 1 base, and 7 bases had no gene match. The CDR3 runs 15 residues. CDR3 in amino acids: CASSQVGGRRYEQFF. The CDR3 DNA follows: TGCGCCAGCAGCCAAGTGGGCGGGAGGAGGTATGAGCAGTTCTTC.

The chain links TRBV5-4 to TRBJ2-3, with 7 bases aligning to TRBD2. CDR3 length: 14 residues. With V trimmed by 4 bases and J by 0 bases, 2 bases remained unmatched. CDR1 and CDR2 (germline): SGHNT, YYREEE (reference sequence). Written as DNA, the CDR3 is TGTGCCAGCAGCGGGGAGGGAAGCACAGATACGCAGTATTTT. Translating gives CASSGEGSTDTQYF.

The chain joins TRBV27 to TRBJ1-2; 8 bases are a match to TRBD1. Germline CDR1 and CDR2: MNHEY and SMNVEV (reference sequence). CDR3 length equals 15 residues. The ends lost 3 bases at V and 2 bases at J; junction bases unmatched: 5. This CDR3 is CASSFKQGVNYGYTF. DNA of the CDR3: TGTGCCAGCAGTTTTAAACAGGGGGTAAACTATGGCTACACCTTC.

This chain's CDR3 is CAWSKGIPGLAGRSYNEQFF. The CDR3 region has the DNA TGTGCCTGGAGTAAGGGGATTCCGGGACTAGCGGGAAGGAGTTACAATGAGCAGTTCTTC. The chain employs TRBV30 and TRBJ2-1, with 13 bases that match TRBD2. V gave up 2 bases and J gave up 4 bases; unmatched junction bases: 17. The CDR3 length is 20 residues. Germline CDR1 is GTSNPN and CDR2 is SVGIG (reference sequence).

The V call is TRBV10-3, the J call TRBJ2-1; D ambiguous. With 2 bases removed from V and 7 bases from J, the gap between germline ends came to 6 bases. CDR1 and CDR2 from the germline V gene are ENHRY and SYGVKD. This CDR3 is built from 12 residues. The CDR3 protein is CAISENLNEQFF. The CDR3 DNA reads TGTGCCATCAGTGAGAATCTAAATGAGCAGTTCTTC.